These 29 T cell receptor beta chains were all obtained from the same sample, sequenced in a study of cytomegalovirus exposure and HLA in healthy donors. Clones were sequenced by immunoSEQ multiplex PCR, and TCRdb holds only the in-frame ones, with some missing. This table holds about 130,000 clones, about nine tenths found once. Sequenced material: PBMCs. The receptor source for this set is a man aged 25 to 45 in good health and CMV-seronegative.

This chain joins TRBV19 and TRBJ2-1; 7 bases align to TRBD2. This CDR3 contains 13 residues. J lost 7 bases, V lost 8 bases, and 8 bases had no gene match. The germline V gene encodes CDR1 LNHDA and CDR2 SQIVND (reference sequence). This CDR3 is CASSLRRGNEQFF. CDR3 in DNA: TGTGCCAGTTCCCTCAGGCGGGGGAATGAGCAGTTCTTC.

V is TRBV19 and J is TRBJ1-3; D remains unclear. The germline gives CDR1 LNHDA, CDR2 SQIVND (reference sequence). The V and J ends lost 7 bases and 0 bases respectively, with 10 bases between them. The CDR3 contains 14 residues. CDR3 nucleotides: TGTGCCAGTAACGGAGCGGCCTCTGGAAACACCATATATTTT. Its translation: CASNGAASGNTIYF.

The chain couples TRBV18 to TRBJ1-1; D is perhaps TRBD1 (5 bases). V was clipped by 2 bases and J by 0 bases, with 10 bases between them. Germline V gene sequence: CDR1 KGHSH, CDR2 LQKENI. The CDR3 sequence is 15 residues long. The CDR3 protein is CASSPKGQMNTEAFF. CDR3 DNA: TGTGCCAGCTCACCAAAAGGACAAATGAACACTGAAGCTTTCTTT.

J is TRBJ2-2 and V is TRBV12-5; perhaps TRBD2 as D (6 bases). Trimming cost V 5 bases and J 3 bases, with 13 bases left between them. The CDR3 is made up of 15 amino acids. Germline V CDR1 and CDR2: LGHNT, FRNRAP. CDR3 nucleotide sequence: TGTGCTAGTGGTCCCCGGGACTCTGACACCGGGGAGCTGTTTTTT. Its protein product is CASGPRDSDTGELFF.

This sequence joins TRBV5-1 and TRBJ2-3, with D perhaps TRBD1 (6 bases). The CDR3 covers 16 residues. From germline, CDR1 is SGHRS and CDR2 YFSETQ. Trimming took 4 bases from V and 2 from J, leaving 17 bases between them. CDR3 DNA sequence: TGCGCCAGCAGCGAGGGGGACACCATGCTCACAGATACGCAGTATTTT. Encoded protein: CASSEGDTMLTDTQYF.

This clone was detected only a few times. This rearrangement joins TRBV18 to TRBJ1-1, with a weak D call TRBD1 (6 bases). Germline assignment: CDR1 KGHSH and CDR2 LQKENI. Deletions cut 5 bases from V and 7 bases from J, with 14 bases between. The CDR3 is 13 amino acids. This CDR3 reads CASSSTYRDEAFF. CDR3 DNA sequence: TGTGCCAGCTCATCGACTTACAGGGATGAAGCTTTCTTT.

DNA for the CDR3: TGTGCCGCCGCAAAGGACAGGGACTATGGCTACACCTTC. Protein product: CAAAKDRDYGYTF. This chain connects TRBV27 to TRBJ1-2, with 8 bases matching TRBD1. With V trimmed by 11 bases and J by 3 bases, 8 bases remained unmatched. This CDR3 is 13 amino acids long. Germline CDR1 and CDR2: MNHEY and SMNVEV (reference sequence).

As concerns this clone: The same CDR3 is also encoded by other DNA sequences in this sample. The chain links TRBV18 to TRBJ2-7; the D gene is possibly TRBD2 (5 bases). Germline V gene sequence: CDR1 KGHSH, CDR2 LQKENI. This CDR3 is built from 14 residues. V was trimmed by 2 bases and J by 1 base, leaving 9 bases between them. CDR3 nucleotides: TGTGCCAGCTCACCAAGCGGAGATTCCTACGAGCAGTACTTC. Its protein is CASSPSGDSYEQYF. Variable domain in full (rest from reference TRBV18 and TRBJ2-7): NAGVMQNPRHLVRRRGQEARLRCSPMKGHSHVYWYRQLPEEGLKFMVYLQKENIIDESGMPKERFSAEFPKEGPSILRIQQVVRGDSAAYFCASSPSGDSYEQYFGPGTRLTVT.

The chain has TRBV2 and TRBJ2-7; 9 bases are a match to TRBD1. Germline lookup yields CDR1 SNHLY and CDR2 FYNNEI. J lost 6 bases, V lost 7 bases, and 16 bases had no gene match. The CDR3 covers 16 residues. Here the CDR3 reads CASTGGTGGGGGEQYF. CDR3 DNA sequence: TGTGCCAGCACCGGGGGAACAGGGGGCGGGGGTGGCGAGCAGTACTTC.

The chain carries TRBV14 and TRBJ2-5; TRBD2 is a possible D gene (6 bases). There are 14 residues in the CDR3. The ends were cut back, 1 base at V and 3 bases at J, with 9 bases in the middle. Germline values: CDR1 SGHDN, CDR2 FVKESK. CDR3 residues: CASSQAGEEETQYF. DNA for the CDR3: TGTGCCAGCAGCCAAGCGGGGGAAGAAGAGACCCAGTACTTC.

The CDR3 loop is CASTRSDRRLNTEAFF. Here the CDR3 DNA reads TGTGCCAGCACCAGGAGTGACAGACGACTGAACACTGAAGCTTTCTTT. The chain has TRBV7-9 and TRBJ1-1; maybe TRBD1 (5 bases). The CDR3 is 16 amino acids. The ends were cut back, 7 bases at V and 0 bases at J, with 18 bases in the middle. Germline V CDR1 and CDR2: SEHNR, FQNEAQ (reference sequence).

This rearrangement joins TRBV2 to TRBJ1-1; TRBD1 matches 7 bases. Germline V gene lookup returns CDR1 SNHLY and CDR2 FYNNEI. The CDR3 consists of 14 residues. After removal of 3 bases from V and 1 base from J, the junction contained 2 bases not matched to a gene. CDR3 in DNA: TGTGCCAGCAGTGAGCGACAGGGGAACACTGAAGCTTTCTTT. It codes for CASSERQGNTEAFF.

The chain links TRBV2 to TRBJ1-4, with D hard to call. Trimming pared 8 bases from V and 0 bases from J, leaving 10 bases between. Germline V gene lookup returns CDR1 SNHLY and CDR2 FYNNEI. This CDR3 has 14 residues. CDR3 sequence reads: CASRYGATNEKLFF. The CDR3 DNA is TGTGCCAGCCGCTACGGAGCAACTAATGAAAAACTGTTTTTT.

The CDR3 coding sequence is TGTGCCAGCAGTGAAGCTGAGGGCTTGGGTACAGATACGCAGTATTTT. Translating it yields CASSEAEGLGTDTQYF. The rearrangement joins TRBV2 to TRBJ2-3, with a tentative D call TRBD2 (5 bases). V lost 0 bases and J lost 3, with 13 bases in between. In germline, CDR1 is SNHLY, CDR2 FYNNEI. There are 16 residues in the CDR3.

There are a few counts of this clone. The CDR3: CAGPIFPSRGAWETQYF. CDR3 nucleotide sequence: TGTGCCGGACCGATATTCCCAAGTCGGGGGGCCTGGGAGACCCAGTACTTC. The J gene is TRBJ2-5, the V gene TRBV10-3; D is possibly TRBD2 (7 bases). CDR3 length equals 17 residues. Germline V CDR1 and CDR2: ENHRY, SYGVKD. Trimming removed 11 bases at V and 5 bases at J, with 30 bases between.

This chain joins TRBV4-1 and TRBJ2-7; TRBD2 agrees at 11 bases. The CDR3 runs to 18 residues. The V gene's germline CDR1 is MGHRA and CDR2 YSYEKL. After removal of 0 bases from V and 2 bases from J, the junction contained 9 bases not matched to a gene. The chain's CDR3 is CASSQERTSGRVPYEQYF. Here the CDR3 DNA reads TGCGCCAGCAGCCAAGAGCGCACTAGCGGGAGAGTCCCCTACGAGCAGTACTTC.

This clone has a single count. The CDR3 nucleotides read TGTGCCAGCAGCTTAGATCAGGGGGCTAAAACCTACGAGCAGTACTTC. Translating it yields CASSLDQGAKTYEQYF. This chain uses TRBV11-2 with TRBJ2-7; TRBD1 aligns across 8 bases. CDR1 and CDR2 (germline): SGHAT, FQNNGV. Germline trimming cut 0 bases from V and 2 bases from J; bases unmatched to any gene: 6. This CDR3 spans 16 amino acids.

In its sample, this clone was seen once. The gene calls are TRBV11-2 and TRBJ2-1; no firm D call. Germline V gives CDR1 SGHAT, CDR2 FQNNGV. The CDR3 totals 15 residues. V was pared by 5 bases and J by 3 bases, with 14 bases between. The chain's CDR3 is CASSPAQIYYNEQFF. The DNA of the CDR3 is TGTGCCAGCAGCCCCGCACAGATATACTACAATGAGCAGTTCTTC.

The rearrangement joins TRBV4-3 to TRBJ1-4; 8 bases line up with TRBD1. Germline CDR1 and CDR2: LGHNA and YSLEER. The CDR3 runs to 13 residues. Unmatched junction bases numbered 2, after V lost 4 bases and J lost 7 bases. CDR3 coding DNA: TGCGCCAGCAGCCTTACAGGGGGTGAAAAACTGTTTTTT. Its translation: CASSLTGGEKLFF.

V and J are TRBV7-6 and TRBJ2-6, with 10 bases lining up with TRBD2. J was trimmed by 1 base and V by 3 bases; bases with no gene match: 6. From germline, CDR1 is SGHVS and CDR2 FNYEAQ. The CDR3 has 18 residues. The CDR3 DNA reads TGTGCCAGCAGCTTCCTAGCGGGAGTGGGGTCTGGGGCCAACGTCCTGACTTTC. It codes for CASSFLAGVGSGANVLTF.

The J gene is TRBJ2-7, the V gene TRBV4-1, with D possibly TRBD2 on 5 matching bases. Trimming removed 0 bases at V and 3 bases at J, with 6 bases between. CDR3 length: 13 amino acids. CDR1 MGHRA and CDR2 YSYEKL come from the germline V gene. CDR3 DNA: TGCGCCAGCAGCCAAGATCGGGGCTACGAGCAGTACTTC. It specifies CASSQDRGYEQYF.

The V gene is TRBV5-1, the J gene TRBJ2-5; 14 nucleotides match TRBD2. J gave up 3 bases and V 0 bases, and 4 bases lay outside the gene matches. CDR1 is SGHRS and CDR2 is YFSETQ in the germline V gene. The CDR3 runs 17 residues. The CDR3 region is CASSLGLAGGKEETQYF. CDR3 in DNA: TGCGCCAGCAGCTTGGGACTAGCGGGAGGGAAGGAAGAGACCCAGTACTTC. Together with reference TRBV5-1 and TRBJ2-5, the CDR3 gives the full variable domain: KAGVTQTPRYLIKTRGQQVTLSCSPISGHRSVSWYQQTPGQGLQFLFEYFSETQRNKGNFPGRFSGRQFSNSRSEMNVSTLELGDSALYLCASSLGLAGGKEETQYFGPGTRLLVL.

This sequence joins TRBV6-1 and TRBJ1-1, with D maybe TRBD1 (6 bases). Germline V CDR1 and CDR2: MNHNS, SASEGT. The CDR3 sequence is 15 residues long. V was pared by 2 bases and J by 5 bases, with 15 bases between. The CDR3, as DNA: TGTGCCAGCAGTGAAAAAAGACAGGCTCCAACTGAAGCTTTCTTT. Translated, it gives CASSEKRQAPTEAFF.

The chain links TRBV9 to TRBJ2-3; TRBD2 is a possible D gene (6 bases). V shed 4 bases and J shed 6 bases, with 18 bases lying between them. This CDR3 region has 15 residues. Per the germline V gene, CDR1 is SGDLS and CDR2 is YYNGEE. The CDR3, as DNA: TGTGCCAGCAGCCTTGGTGGGGGGTCCACGGATACGCAGTATTTT. Amino acid sequence: CASSLGGGSTDTQYF.

The chain is built from TRBV10-3 and TRBJ2-7; TRBD2 matches 12 bases. Per germline, CDR1 ENHRY and CDR2 SYGVKD. V shed 0 bases, J shed 2 bases, and the junction held 2 bases outside the gene matches. This CDR3 spans 16 amino acids. This CDR3 reads CAISESTSGSPYEQYF. For the CDR3, the DNA is TGTGCCATCAGTGAGTCGACTAGCGGGAGCCCCTACGAGCAGTACTTC.

The chain couples TRBV18 to TRBJ2-5; TRBD2 agrees at 10 bases. The length of the CDR3 is 14 residues. Germline V gene data show CDR1 as KGHSH and CDR2 as LQKENI. Germline trimming cut 5 bases from V and 4 bases from J; bases unmatched to any gene: 4. CDR3 loop: CASSLLAGVETQYF. CDR3 nucleotides: TGTGCCAGCTCATTGCTAGCGGGAGTAGAGACCCAGTACTTC.

The rearrangement joins TRBV2 to TRBJ1-1; D remains ambiguous. V lost 6 bases, J lost 0 bases, and 5 bases lay in between. There are 12 residues in the CDR3. Germline CDR1 reads SNHLY; CDR2 reads FYNNEI. CDR3 nucleotide sequence: TGTGCCAGCAGGAACTTGAACACTGAAGCTTTCTTT. It translates to CASRNLNTEAFF. The entire variable domain, with the rest obtained from reference TRBV2 and TRBJ1-1, is as follows: EPEVTQTPSHQVTQMGQEVILRCVPISNHLYFYWYRQILGQKVEFLVSFYNNEISEKSEIFDDQFSVERPDGSNFTLKIRSTKLEDSAMYFCASRNLNTEAFFGQGTRLTVV.

This chain joins TRBV5-5 and TRBJ2-5; D is perhaps TRBD2 (6 bases). The CDR3 length is 12 residues. Trimming cost V 3 bases and J 5 bases, with 8 bases left between them. Germline V gene sequence: CDR1 SGHKS, CDR2 YYEKEE (reference sequence). For the CDR3, the DNA is TGTGCCAGCAGCTCGGCGGGGGAGACCCAGTACTTC. This gives the protein CASSSAGETQYF.

This chain's CDR3 is CAWREGLGNYGYTF. The CDR3 nucleotides are TGTGCCTGGAGGGAGGGCCTGGGCAACTATGGCTACACCTTC. The chain has TRBV30 and TRBJ1-2; no clear D gene. Germline CDR1 is GTSNPN and CDR2 is SVGIG (reference sequence). V dropped 3 bases and J dropped 2 bases, with 13 bases sitting between them. The CDR3 loop spans 14 amino acids.